This passage covers 11 T cell receptor beta chains from one sample sequenced in a study of CD8+ T cells in alopecia areata. After isolation, RNA underwent reverse transcription to generate cDNA as the sequencing template. TCRdb's copy holds only in-frame clones and misses some; the assay was immunoSEQ multiplex PCR. The table includes about 180,000 clones, 63% detected once. Specimen: CD4+ T cells sorted from blood, collected at week 0. The receptors shown here come from a human donor with alopecia areata.

The chain uses TRBV6-1 and TRBJ2-7; possibly TRBD1 for D (5 bases). Trimming cost V 6 bases and J 5 bases, with 11 bases left between them. This CDR3 has 12 residues. Germline assignment: CDR1 MNHNS and CDR2 SASEGT. CDR3 sequence: CASSRTIHEQYF. The CDR3 DNA sequence: TGTGCCAGCAGCCGGACAATCCACGAGCAGTACTTC.

The chain couples TRBV29-1 to TRBJ2-7; no reliable D call. V lost 1 base, J lost 2 bases, and 6 bases lay in between. This CDR3 contains 12 residues. In germline, CDR1 is SQVTM, CDR2 ANQGSEA. The CDR3 sequence: CSVEGQAYEQYF. The CDR3 coding sequence is TGCAGCGTTGAAGGGCAAGCCTACGAGCAGTACTTC.

V usage is TRBV2 and J usage is TRBJ2-1, with 10 bases that match TRBD2. This CDR3 is built from 16 residues. Germline V gene lookup returns CDR1 SNHLY and CDR2 FYNNEI. The V and J ends lost 6 bases and 4 bases, in that order; junction bases with no gene match: 9. CDR3 protein: CASRPWTSGYYNEQFF. In DNA, the CDR3 is TGTGCCAGCAGACCTTGGACTAGCGGTTATTACAATGAGCAGTTCTTC.

Here the CDR3 DNA reads TGCGCCAGCAGCCCACTAGCGGGGATGAACACCGGGGAGCTGTTTTTT. Residues: CASSPLAGMNTGELFF. The V gene is TRBV5-1, the J gene TRBJ2-2; 10 positions match TRBD2. Germline V gives CDR1 SGHRS, CDR2 YFSETQ. The trim removed 4 bases at V and 1 base at J, leaving 4 bases unmatched. The length of the CDR3 is 16 residues.

This clone was seen more than once but under ten times. V gene TRBV29-1 combines with J gene TRBJ2-1, with 13 positions matching TRBD2. J gave up 9 bases and V 7 bases, and 3 bases lay outside the gene matches. Germline lookup yields CDR1 SQVTM and CDR2 ANQGSEA. CDR3 length: 12 amino acids. This CDR3 reads CSGGLAGSEQFF. The DNA of the CDR3 is TGCAGCGGGGGACTAGCGGGGAGTGAGCAGTTCTTC.

The chain employs TRBV2 and TRBJ2-5, with D uncertain. This CDR3 region has 16 residues. Germline-derived CDR1 and CDR2 are SNHLY and FYNNEI. V gave up 3 bases and J gave up 0 bases, with 14 bases separating them. CDR3 sequence reads: CASSEHSGRNQETQYF. CDR3 nucleotides: TGTGCCAGCAGTGAGCACTCTGGACGGAACCAAGAGACCCAGTACTTC.

The chain uses TRBV30 and TRBJ2-3, with D perhaps assigned TRBD1 or TRBD2 (6 bases each). Per germline, CDR1 GTSNPN and CDR2 SVGIG (reference sequence). The CDR3 length is 14 residues. V shed 0 bases and J shed 5 bases, with 12 bases lying between them. The CDR3 protein is CAWSVGGPGDTQYF. The CDR3 DNA follows: TGTGCCTGGAGTGTAGGGGGGCCGGGAGATACGCAGTATTTT.

This clone has more than one count but fewer than ten. The rearrangement uses TRBV14 and TRBJ2-7; tentatively, D is TRBD1 (6 bases). Trimming stripped 1 base from V and 5 bases from J, with 15 bases between. The CDR3 extends over 15 amino acids. The V gene's germline CDR1 is SGHDN and CDR2 FVKESK. In DNA, the CDR3 is TGTGCCAGCAGCCAAGTGAACAGGGCTCGCCACGAGCAGTACTTC. Protein product: CASSQVNRARHEQYF.

On this clone: This sample also contains other DNA sequences that code for the same CDR3. The V and J genes are TRBV29-1 and TRBJ2-3, with D unclear. The V gene lost 3 bases and the J gene lost 2 bases, with 6 bases spanning the gap. There are 12 residues in the CDR3. Germline V lookup: CDR1 SQVTM, CDR2 ANQGSEA. CDR3 in amino acids: CSVDRDTDTQYF. CDR3 nucleotides: TGCAGCGTTGATCGAGACACAGATACGCAGTATTTT.

This clone was counted a few times. The J gene is TRBJ1-2, the V gene TRBV20-1; D remains unclear. Germline CDR1 is DFQATT and CDR2 is SNEGSKA (reference sequence). The CDR3 extends over 11 amino acids. V was cut by 5 bases and J by 5 bases, with 9 bases left in between. The CDR3 reads CSARPRYGYTF. DNA of the CDR3: TGCAGTGCTCGTCCTCGGTATGGCTACACCTTC.

Regarding this clone: The same CDR3 arises from other DNA sequences in this sample as well. The chain is built from TRBV7-2 and TRBJ1-5; D gene ambiguous. The germline V gene encodes CDR1 SGHTA and CDR2 FQGNSA. CDR3 size: 13 residues. Deletions cut 5 bases from V and 1 base from J, with 6 bases between. The CDR3 DNA is TGTGCCAGCAGCCAACGAAGCAATCAGCCCCAGCATTTT. It codes for CASSQRSNQPQHF.